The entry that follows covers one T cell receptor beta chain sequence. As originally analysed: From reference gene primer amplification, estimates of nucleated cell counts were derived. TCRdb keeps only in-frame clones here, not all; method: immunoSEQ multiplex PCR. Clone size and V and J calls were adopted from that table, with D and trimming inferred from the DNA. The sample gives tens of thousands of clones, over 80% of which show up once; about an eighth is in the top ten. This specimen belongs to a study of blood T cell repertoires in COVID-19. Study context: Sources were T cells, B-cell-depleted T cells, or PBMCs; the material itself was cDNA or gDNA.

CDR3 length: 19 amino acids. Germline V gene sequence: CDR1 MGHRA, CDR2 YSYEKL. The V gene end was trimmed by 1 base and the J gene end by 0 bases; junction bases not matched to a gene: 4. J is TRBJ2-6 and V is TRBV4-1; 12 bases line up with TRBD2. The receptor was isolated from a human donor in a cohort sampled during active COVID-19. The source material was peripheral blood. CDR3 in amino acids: CASSQATSGGLSGANVLTF. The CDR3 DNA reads TGCGCCAGCAGCCAAGCTACTAGCGGGGGGCTCTCTGGGGCCAACGTCCTGACTTTC.